Detailed here is one TCR beta chain. Its specificity is unknown. This entry belongs to a study of T cell repertoires in cytomegalovirus infection. Study-wide background: Carrying CMV and the relevant HLA type showed in public TCR beta signatures. Overall study results and limits: Dominating the ex vivo response were HLA-C-restricted CMV-specific TCR beta clonotypes. Adding up the frequency of public TCR beta families identified people who carried CMV plus the relevant HLA.

MiXCR, run by TCRdb on the reads, gives a single entry per CDR3 protein. The sample contains roughly 990,000 distinct CDR3 sequences, approximately 30% of which appear only once. Sequenced here: cultured CD8+ T cells from PBMCs, sampled from culture after CMV antigen stimulation. The clonotype originates from a human donor in good health (CMV status not recorded). Some clones in this sample may be carry-over from other donors' samples.

The CDR3 is CASIKPGTGGGNTIYF. Written as DNA, the CDR3 is TGTGCCAGTATTAAGCCTGGGACAGGGGGCGGAAACACCATATATTTT. The chain couples TRBV19 to TRBJ1-3, with TRBD1 identical over 12 bases. The length of the CDR3 is 16 residues. The V gene's germline CDR1 is LNHDA and CDR2 SQIVND (reference sequence). Trimming cost V 7 bases and J 4 bases; bases outside gene matches: 8.